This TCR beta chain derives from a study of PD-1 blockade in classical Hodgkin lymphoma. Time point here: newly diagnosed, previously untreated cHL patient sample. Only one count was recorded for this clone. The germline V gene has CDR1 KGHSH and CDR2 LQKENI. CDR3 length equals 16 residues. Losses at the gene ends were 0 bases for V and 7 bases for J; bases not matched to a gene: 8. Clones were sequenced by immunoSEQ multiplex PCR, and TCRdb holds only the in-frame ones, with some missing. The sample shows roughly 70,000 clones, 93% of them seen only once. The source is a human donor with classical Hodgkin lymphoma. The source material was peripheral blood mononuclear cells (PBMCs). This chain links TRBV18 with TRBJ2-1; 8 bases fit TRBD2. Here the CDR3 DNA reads TGTGCCAGCTCACCACCCGGTAGCGGGGCCCCGAATGAGCAGTTCTTC. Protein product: CASSPPGSGAPNEQFF. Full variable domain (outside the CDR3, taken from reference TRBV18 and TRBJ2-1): NAGVMQNPRHLVRRRGQEARLRCSPMKGHSHVYWYRQLPEEGLKFMVYLQKENIIDESGMPKERFSAEFPKEGPSILRIQQVVRGDSAAYFCASSPPGSGAPNEQFFGPGTRLTVL.